The 12 T cell receptor beta chains in this list originate from one sample, sequenced in a study of regulatory T cells in long-lasting Graves disease. Time point described: newly diagnosed GD, antithyroid drugs for less than 3 months. PBMC RNA was the source of the TCR library. Arm-PCR of CDR3 regions with iRepertoire HTBI primers generated TCR beta libraries. TCRdb used MiXCR to reprocess the multiplex PCR reads, holding one entry per CDR3 protein. The sample lists 500,000 or so distinct CDR3 sequences, around 16% occurring once. The data also belong to a second study, concerning T cells in Graves' hyperthyroidism and ophthalmopathy.

The material was peripheral blood mononuclear cells (PBMCs), obtained at new diagnosis, from a patient treated with antithyroid drugs. These receptor sequences come from a woman aged 35-60 years with Graves disease.

In this sample, this clonotype turned up many times. The V and J genes are TRBV29-1 and TRBJ1-1; TRBD1 agrees at 7 bases. V shed 5 bases and J 4 bases; nucleotides not matched to a gene: 7. The CDR3 extends over 13 amino acids. Germline CDR1 and CDR2: SQVTM and ANQGSEA. CDR3 protein: CSVSEGARTEAFF. The CDR3 DNA is TGCAGCGTTTCGGAGGGGGCACGCACTGAAGCTTTCTTT.

This clonotype appeared many times. The chain is built from TRBV28 and TRBJ1-1; the match to TRBD1 covers 8 bases. The germline V gene encodes CDR1 MDHEN and CDR2 SYDVKM. The V segment lost 8 bases and the J segment 7 bases; nucleotides outside the gene matches: 6. The CDR3 runs 12 residues. The CDR3, as DNA: TGTGCCAGCCGAAACAGGGGGGGTGAAGCTTTCTTT. It translates to CASRNRGGEAFF.

This clonotype was picked up many times. This sequence joins TRBV11-2 and TRBJ2-2, with D uncertain. V shed 3 bases and J shed 0 bases, with 8 bases lying between them. Germline V gene lookup returns CDR1 SGHAT and CDR2 FQNNGV. The CDR3 length is 15 residues. The CDR3 DNA is TGTGCCAGCAGCTTCCGGGCCGCGAACACCGGGGAGCTGTTTTTT. This encodes CASSFRAANTGELFF.

This clonotype was picked up many times. This chain uses TRBV20-1 with TRBJ2-1; TRBD2 agrees at 13 bases. The J segment lost 7 bases and the V segment lost 4 bases, leaving 7 bases of the junction unmatched. Looked up from germline, CDR1 is DFQATT and CDR2 is SNEGSKA (reference sequence). The length of the CDR3 is 15 residues. CDR3 sequence (DNA): TGCAGTGCTAAGGGGACTAGCGGGGATGGTAATGAGCAGTTCTTC. Amino acids: CSAKGTSGDGNEQFF.

The table lists this clonotype with many counts. The rearrangement links TRBV27 to TRBJ2-1; perhaps D is TRBD1 or TRBD2 (6 bases each). V was pared by 6 bases and J by 6 bases, with 15 bases between. The CDR3 contains 14 residues. Germline values: CDR1 MNHEY, CDR2 SMNVEV (reference sequence). For the CDR3, the DNA is TGTGCCAGCAGCGGATACAGGGAGGTCAATGAGCAGTTCTTC. Translating gives CASSGYREVNEQFF.

V and J are TRBV7-9 and TRBJ1-5, with D perhaps TRBD1 (5 bases). Germline CDR1 is SEHNR and CDR2 is FQNEAQ (reference sequence). The V gene lost 6 bases and the J gene lost 5 bases, with 8 bases spanning the gap. The CDR3 is 12 residues long. The CDR3, as DNA: TGTGCCAGCAGTTGGGGCTATCAGCCCCAGCATTTT. It translates to CASSWGYQPQHF.

This clonotype was detected many times. This chain uses TRBV6-1 with TRBJ2-3, with a tentative D call TRBD1 (6 bases). The CDR3 totals 15 residues. Trimming stripped 2 bases from V and 3 bases from J, with 12 bases between. The germline V gene encodes CDR1 MNHNS and CDR2 SASEGT. CDR3 in DNA: TGTGCCAGCAGTGAATGGGGGACACCAACAGATACGCAGTATTTT. Translating gives CASSEWGTPTDTQYF.

The chain combines TRBV9 with TRBJ1-2; D is undetermined. Trimming shortened V by 5 bases and J by 3 bases, and 11 bases separated the two germline ends. Germline CDR1 SGDLS, CDR2 YYNGEE. The CDR3 sequence is 13 residues long. CDR3 nucleotide sequence: TGTGCCAGCAGTCCCGAGAGCTACTATGGCTACACCTTC. Its translation is CASSPESYYGYTF.

This clonotype was counted a few times. The chain has TRBV6-1 and TRBJ2-7; tentatively, D is TRBD1 (5 bases). CDR3 length: 15 amino acids. Trimming shortened V by 6 bases and J by 0 bases, and 15 bases separated the two germline ends. CDR1 and CDR2 from the germline V gene are MNHNS and SASEGT. CDR3 sequence (DNA): TGTGCCAGCAGCACCCCAGGACATCTCTCCTACGAGCAGTACTTC. It codes for CASSTPGHLSYEQYF.

This clonotype was seen a few times. V and J are TRBV9 and TRBJ1-1; perhaps TRBD1 as D (5 bases). Trimming left V 4 bases short and J 4 bases short, with 17 bases between. Germline values: CDR1 SGDLS, CDR2 YYNGEE. This CDR3 has 15 amino acids. The DNA of the CDR3 is TGTGCCAGCAGCACAGTAGGGGTAACCGCCACTGAAGCTTTCTTT. This gives the protein CASSTVGVTATEAFF.

This clonotype was seen repeatedly, ten times or more. This rearrangement joins TRBV12-3 or TRBV12-4 to TRBJ2-1, with D tentatively TRBD2 (5 bases). CDR3 length: 13 amino acids. V was pared by 0 bases and J by 8 bases, with 8 bases between. CDR3 in amino acids: CASSLAASHEQFF. CDR3 DNA sequence: TGTGCCAGCAGTTTAGCGGCTAGCCATGAGCAGTTCTTC.

This clonotype was counted at least ten times. The chain couples TRBV11-2 to TRBJ1-2; perhaps TRBD1 as D (5 bases). Germline CDR1 reads SGHAT; CDR2 reads FQNNGV. CDR3 length equals 14 residues. The V end lost 4 bases, the J end lost 4 bases, and 13 bases lay between the germline ends. CDR3 loop: CASSSYNRIYGYTF. Here the CDR3 DNA reads TGTGCCAGCAGCTCATACAACAGGATCTATGGCTACACCTTC.